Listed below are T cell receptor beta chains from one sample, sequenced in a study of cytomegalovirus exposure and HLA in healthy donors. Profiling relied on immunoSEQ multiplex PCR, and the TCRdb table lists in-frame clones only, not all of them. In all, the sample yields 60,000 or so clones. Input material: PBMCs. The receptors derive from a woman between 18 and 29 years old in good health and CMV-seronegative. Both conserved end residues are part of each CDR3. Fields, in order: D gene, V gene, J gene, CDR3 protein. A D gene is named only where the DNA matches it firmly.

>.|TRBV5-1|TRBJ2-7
CASSLAAGPYEQYF
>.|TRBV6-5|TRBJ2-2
CASSYSITLVGELFF
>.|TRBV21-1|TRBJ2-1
CASSSAGTYNEQFF
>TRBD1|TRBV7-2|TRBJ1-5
CASSPTGSLGQPQHF
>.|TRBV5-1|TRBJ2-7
CASSLFNTVSYEQYF
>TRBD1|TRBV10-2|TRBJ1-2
CASSYGQGGNYGYTF
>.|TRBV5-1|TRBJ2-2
CASSANRPTRGGELFF
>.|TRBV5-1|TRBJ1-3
CASSLGVGGNTIYF
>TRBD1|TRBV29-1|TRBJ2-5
CSGTGDQETQYF
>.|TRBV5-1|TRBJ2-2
CASSLVGRQAVTGELFF
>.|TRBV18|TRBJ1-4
CASSRKGSVEKLFF
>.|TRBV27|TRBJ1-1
CASSLLGDWTEAFF
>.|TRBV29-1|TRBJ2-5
CSVGVAVTQETQYF
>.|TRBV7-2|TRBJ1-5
CASSLDRVQPQHF
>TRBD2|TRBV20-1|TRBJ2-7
CRGGIRDEQYF
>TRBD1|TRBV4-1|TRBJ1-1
CASSRGQGATEAFF
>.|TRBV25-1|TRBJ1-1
CASVDKQNTEAFF
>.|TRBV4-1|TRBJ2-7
CASSSYRDSEQYF
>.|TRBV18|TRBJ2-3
CASSPGTADTQYF
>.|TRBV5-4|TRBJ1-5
CASSLVPGGQPQHF
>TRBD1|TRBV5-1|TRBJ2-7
CASSLGTGGSSYEQYF
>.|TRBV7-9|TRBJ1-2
CASTSGAVYGYTF
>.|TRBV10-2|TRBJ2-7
CASGQGSVYEQYF
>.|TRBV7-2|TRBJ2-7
CASSLDSGRSTYEQYF
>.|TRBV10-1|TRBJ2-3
CASSESRDYTQYF
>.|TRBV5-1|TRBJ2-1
CASSLGPGGQAYNEQFF
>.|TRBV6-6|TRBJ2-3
CASSFRGASSTDTQYF
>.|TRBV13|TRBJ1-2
CASSSPSTNYGYTF
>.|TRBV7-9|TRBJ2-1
CASSPGRGGDEQFF
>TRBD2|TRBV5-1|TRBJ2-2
CASSGGSDTGELFF
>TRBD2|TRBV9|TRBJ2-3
CASSVAGGADTQYF
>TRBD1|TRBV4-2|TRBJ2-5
CASSQDTGQARTQYF
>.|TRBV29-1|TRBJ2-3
CSVRTRRTDTQYF
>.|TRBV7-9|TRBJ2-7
CASSSFQGGLAYEQYF
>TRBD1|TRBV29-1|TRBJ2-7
CSVYGTGGSYEQYF
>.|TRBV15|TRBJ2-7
CATSREVSGYEQYF
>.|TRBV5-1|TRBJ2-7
CASSPGDGYEQYF
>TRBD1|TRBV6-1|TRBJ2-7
CASTPGQGGYEQYF
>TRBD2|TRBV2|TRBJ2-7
CASSPSGGASYEQYF